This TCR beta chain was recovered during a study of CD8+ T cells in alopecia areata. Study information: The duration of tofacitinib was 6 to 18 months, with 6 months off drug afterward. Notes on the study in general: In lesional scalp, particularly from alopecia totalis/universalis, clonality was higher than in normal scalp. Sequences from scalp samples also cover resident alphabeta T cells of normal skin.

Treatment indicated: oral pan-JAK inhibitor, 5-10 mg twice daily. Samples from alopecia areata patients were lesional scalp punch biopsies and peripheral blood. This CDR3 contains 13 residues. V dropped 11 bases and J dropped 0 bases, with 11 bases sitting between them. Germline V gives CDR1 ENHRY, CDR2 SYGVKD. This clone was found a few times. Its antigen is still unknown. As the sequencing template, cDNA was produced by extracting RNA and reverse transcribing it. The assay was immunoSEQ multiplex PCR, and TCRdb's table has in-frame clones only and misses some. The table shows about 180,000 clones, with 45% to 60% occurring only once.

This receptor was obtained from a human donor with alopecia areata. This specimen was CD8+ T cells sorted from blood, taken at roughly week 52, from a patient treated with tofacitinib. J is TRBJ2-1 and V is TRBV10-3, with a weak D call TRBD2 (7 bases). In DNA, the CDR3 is TGTGCCTTGGGAGGGGGCTCCTACAATGAGCAGTTCTTC. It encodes CALGGGSYNEQFF.